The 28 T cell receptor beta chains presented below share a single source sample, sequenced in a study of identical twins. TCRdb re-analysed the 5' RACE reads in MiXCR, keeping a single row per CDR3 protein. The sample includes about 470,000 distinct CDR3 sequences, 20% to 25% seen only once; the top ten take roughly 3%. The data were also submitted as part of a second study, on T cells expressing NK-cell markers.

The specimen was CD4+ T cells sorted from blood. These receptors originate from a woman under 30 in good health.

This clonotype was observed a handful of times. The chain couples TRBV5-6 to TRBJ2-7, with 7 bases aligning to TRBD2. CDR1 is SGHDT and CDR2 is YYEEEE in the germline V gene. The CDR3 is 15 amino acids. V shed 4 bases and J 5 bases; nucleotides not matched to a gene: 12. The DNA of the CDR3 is TGTGCCAGCAGCAAGCCGGGACTATTTTCCAACGAGCAGTACTTC. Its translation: CASSKPGLFSNEQYF.

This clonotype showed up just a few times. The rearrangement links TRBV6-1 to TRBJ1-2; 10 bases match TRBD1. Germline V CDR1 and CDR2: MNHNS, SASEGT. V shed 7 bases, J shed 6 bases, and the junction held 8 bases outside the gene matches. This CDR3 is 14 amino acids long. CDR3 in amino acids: CASKPGTGVNGYTF. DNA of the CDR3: TGTGCCAGCAAACCCGGGACAGGGGTAAATGGCTACACCTTC.

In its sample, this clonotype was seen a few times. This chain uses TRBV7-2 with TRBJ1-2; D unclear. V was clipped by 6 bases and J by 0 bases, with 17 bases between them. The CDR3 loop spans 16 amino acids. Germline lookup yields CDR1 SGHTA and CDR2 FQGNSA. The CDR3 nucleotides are TGTGCCAGCAGATCCACCGCGGTGATAGCTAACTATGGCTACACCTTC. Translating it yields CASRSTAVIANYGYTF.

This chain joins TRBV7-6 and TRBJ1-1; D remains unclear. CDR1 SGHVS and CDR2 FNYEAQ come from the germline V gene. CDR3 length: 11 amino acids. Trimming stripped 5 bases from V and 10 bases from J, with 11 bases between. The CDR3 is CASSPMSRAFF. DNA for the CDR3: TGTGCCAGCAGCCCGATGAGTCGAGCTTTCTTT.

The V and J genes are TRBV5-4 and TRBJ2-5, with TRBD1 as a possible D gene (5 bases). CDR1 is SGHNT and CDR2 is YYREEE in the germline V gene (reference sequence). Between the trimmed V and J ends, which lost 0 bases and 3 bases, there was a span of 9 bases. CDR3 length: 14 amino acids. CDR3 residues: CASSLEPGKETQYF. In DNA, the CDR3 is TGTGCCAGCAGCTTGGAACCAGGGAAAGAGACCCAGTACTTC.

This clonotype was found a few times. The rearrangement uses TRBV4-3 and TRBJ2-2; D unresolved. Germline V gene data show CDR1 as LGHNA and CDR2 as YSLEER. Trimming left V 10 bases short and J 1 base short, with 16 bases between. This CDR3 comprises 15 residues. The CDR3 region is CATSAATQNTGELFF. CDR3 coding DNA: TGCGCCACTTCGGCCGCAACTCAGAACACCGGGGAGCTGTTTTTT.

The CDR3 loop reads CASSQGRSGWEPQHF. The CDR3 DNA is TGTGCCAGCAGCCAAGGTCGGTCAGGGTGGGAGCCCCAGCATTTT. This chain joins TRBV4-2 and TRBJ1-5; TRBD1 might be the D (5 bases). The CDR3 is 15 amino acids. V lost 1 base and J lost 8, with 15 bases in between. Germline V lookup: CDR1 LGHNA, CDR2 YNFKEQ.

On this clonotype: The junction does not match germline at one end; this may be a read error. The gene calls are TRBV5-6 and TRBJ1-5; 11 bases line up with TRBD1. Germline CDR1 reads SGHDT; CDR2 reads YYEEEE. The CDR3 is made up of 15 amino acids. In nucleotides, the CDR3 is TGTGCCAGCAGCGCCAGGACAGGGGGCAATCAGCCCCAGCTTTTT. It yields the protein CASSARTGGNQPQLF.

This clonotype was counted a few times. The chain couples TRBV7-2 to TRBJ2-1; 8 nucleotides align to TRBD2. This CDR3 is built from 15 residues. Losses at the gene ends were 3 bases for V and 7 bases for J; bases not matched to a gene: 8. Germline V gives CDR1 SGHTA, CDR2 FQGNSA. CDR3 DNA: TGTGCCAGCAGCTTGTTAGCGGGAAAAGGGAATGAGCAGTTCTTC. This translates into CASSLLAGKGNEQFF.

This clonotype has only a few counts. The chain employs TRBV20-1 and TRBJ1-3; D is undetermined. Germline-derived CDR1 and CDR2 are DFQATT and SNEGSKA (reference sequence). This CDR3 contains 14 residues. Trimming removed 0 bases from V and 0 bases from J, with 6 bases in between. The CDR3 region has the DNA TGCAGTGCTAGAGACTCATCCTCTGGAAACACCATATATTTT. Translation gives CSARDSSSGNTIYF.

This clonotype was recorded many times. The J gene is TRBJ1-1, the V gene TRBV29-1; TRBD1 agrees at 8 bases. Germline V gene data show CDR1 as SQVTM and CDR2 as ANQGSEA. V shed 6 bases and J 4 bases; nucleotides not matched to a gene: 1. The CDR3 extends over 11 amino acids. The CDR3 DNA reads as TGCAGCGTCGACAGGGGCACTGAAGCTTTCTTT. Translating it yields CSVDRGTEAFF.

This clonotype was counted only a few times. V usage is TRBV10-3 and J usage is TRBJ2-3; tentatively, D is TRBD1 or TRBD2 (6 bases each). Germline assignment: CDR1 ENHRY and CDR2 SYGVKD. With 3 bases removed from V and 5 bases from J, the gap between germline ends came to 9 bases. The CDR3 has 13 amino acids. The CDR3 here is CAISDRGGDTQYF. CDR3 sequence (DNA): TGTGCCATCAGTGACAGGGGAGGAGATACGCAGTATTTT.

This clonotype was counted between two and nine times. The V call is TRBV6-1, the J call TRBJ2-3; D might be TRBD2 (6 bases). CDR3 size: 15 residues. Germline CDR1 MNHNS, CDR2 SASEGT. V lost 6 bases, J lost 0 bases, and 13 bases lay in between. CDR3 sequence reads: CASSNSGPSTDTQYF. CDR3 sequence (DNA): TGTGCCAGCAGCAACAGCGGGCCCAGCACAGATACGCAGTATTTT.

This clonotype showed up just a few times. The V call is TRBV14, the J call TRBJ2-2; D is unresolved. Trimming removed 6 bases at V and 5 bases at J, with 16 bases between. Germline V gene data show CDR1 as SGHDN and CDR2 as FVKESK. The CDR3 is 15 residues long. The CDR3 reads CASRAIGSLTGELFF. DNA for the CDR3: TGTGCCAGCAGGGCCATAGGATCCCTGACCGGGGAGCTGTTTTTT.

CDR3 residues: CASSRGGYTF. DNA of the CDR3: TGTGCCAGCAGTCGGGGGGGCTACACCTTC. This chain joins TRBV12-3 or TRBV12-4 and TRBJ1-2; a possible D gene is TRBD1 (5 bases). The germline V and J ends were trimmed by 5 bases and 8 bases, with 6 bases remaining between them. The CDR3 covers 10 residues.

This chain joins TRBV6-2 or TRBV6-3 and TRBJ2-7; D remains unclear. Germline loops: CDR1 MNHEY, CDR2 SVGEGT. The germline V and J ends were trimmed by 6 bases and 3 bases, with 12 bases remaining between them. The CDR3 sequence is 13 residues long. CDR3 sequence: CASSKPIYYEQYF. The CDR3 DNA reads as TGTGCCAGCAGCAAGCCTATTTACTACGAGCAGTACTTC.

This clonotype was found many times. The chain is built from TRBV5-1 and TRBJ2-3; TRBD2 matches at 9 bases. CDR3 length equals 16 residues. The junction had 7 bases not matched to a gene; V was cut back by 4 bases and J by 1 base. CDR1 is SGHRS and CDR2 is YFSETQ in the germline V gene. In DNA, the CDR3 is TGCGCCAGCAGCCTGGCGACTAGCGGAGGCACAGATACGCAGTATTTT. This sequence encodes CASSLATSGGTDTQYF.

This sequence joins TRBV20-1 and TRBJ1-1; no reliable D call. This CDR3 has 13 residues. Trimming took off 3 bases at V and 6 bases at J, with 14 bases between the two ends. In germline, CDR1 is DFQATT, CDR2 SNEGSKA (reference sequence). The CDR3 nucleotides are TGCAGTGCTAGCCAAACGGAGCGCGCTGAAGCTTTCTTT. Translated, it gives CSASQTERAEAFF.

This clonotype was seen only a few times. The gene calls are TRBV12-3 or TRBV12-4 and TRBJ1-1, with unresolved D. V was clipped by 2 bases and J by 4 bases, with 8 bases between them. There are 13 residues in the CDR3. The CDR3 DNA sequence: TGTGCCAGCAGTTTAAGCCGAGCCACTGAAGCTTTCTTT. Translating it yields CASSLSRATEAFF.

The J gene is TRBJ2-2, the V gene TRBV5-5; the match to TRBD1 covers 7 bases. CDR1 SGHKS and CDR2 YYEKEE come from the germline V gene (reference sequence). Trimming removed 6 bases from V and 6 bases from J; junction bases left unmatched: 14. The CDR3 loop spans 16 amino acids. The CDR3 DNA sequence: TGTGCCAGCACCCTGGGACAGCGAGATTCGGCCGGGGAGCTGTTTTTT. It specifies CASTLGQRDSAGELFF.

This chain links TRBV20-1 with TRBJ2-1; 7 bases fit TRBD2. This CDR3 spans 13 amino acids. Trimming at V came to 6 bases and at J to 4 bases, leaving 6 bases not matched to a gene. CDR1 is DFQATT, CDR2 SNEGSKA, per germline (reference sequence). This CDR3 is CSAGLSGYNEQFF. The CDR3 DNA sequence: TGCAGTGCGGGACTTAGCGGGTACAATGAGCAGTTCTTC.

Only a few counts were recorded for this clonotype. CDR3 nucleotides: TGTGCCAGCAGGCGGGTAGGCGGAAGCACAGATACGCAGTATTTT. Translating gives CASRRVGGSTDTQYF. This chain connects TRBV6-1 to TRBJ2-3, with D perhaps matching TRBD2 (5 bases). The germline CDR1 and CDR2 sequences are MNHNS and SASEGT. The CDR3 sequence is 15 residues long. The germline V and J ends were trimmed by 6 bases and 0 bases, with 13 bases remaining between them.

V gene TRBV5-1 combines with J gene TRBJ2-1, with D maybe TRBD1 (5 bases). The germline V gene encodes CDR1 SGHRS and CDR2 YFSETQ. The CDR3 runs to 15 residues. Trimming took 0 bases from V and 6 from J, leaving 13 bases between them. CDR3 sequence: CASSLAAGRGNEQFF. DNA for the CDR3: TGCGCCAGCAGCTTGGCCGCAGGTAGGGGCAATGAGCAGTTCTTC.

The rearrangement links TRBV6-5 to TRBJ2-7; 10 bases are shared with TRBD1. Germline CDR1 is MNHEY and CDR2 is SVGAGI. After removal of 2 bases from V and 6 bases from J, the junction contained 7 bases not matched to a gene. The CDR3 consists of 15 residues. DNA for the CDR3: TGTGCCAGCAGTTACAGGCCGGGACAGGGGCCCGAGCAGTACTTC. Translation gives CASSYRPGQGPEQYF.

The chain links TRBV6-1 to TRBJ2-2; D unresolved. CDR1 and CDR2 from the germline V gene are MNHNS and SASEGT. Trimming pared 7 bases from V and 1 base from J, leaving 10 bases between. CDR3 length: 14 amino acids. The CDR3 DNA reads TGTGCCAGCATTGCGCAGAGGAACACCGGGGAGCTGTTTTTT. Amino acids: CASIAQRNTGELFF.

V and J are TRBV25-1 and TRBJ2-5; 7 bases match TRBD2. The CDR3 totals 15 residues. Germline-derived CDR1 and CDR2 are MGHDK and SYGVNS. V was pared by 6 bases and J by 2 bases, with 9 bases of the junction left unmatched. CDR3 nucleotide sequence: TGTGCCAGCAGACCCCAGCGGGGCTGGCAAGAGACCCAGTACTTC. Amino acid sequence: CASRPQRGWQETQYF.

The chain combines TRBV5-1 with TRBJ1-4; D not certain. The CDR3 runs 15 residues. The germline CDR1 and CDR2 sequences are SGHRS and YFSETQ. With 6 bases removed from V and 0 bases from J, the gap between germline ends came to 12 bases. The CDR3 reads CASTYQTATNEKLFF. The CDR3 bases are TGCGCCAGCACATACCAGACGGCAACTAATGAAAAACTGTTTTTT.

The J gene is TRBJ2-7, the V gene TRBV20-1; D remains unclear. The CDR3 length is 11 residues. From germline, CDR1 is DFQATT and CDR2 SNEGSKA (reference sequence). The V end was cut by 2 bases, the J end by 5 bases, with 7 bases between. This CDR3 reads CSARLPNEQYF. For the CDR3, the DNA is TGCAGTGCTAGACTACCCAACGAGCAGTACTTC.